This T cell receptor (beta chain) was identified in a study of T cell changes during pregnancy in multiple sclerosis. Germline-derived CDR1 and CDR2 are SGHTA and FQGTGA. V was clipped by 5 bases and J by 5 bases, with 11 bases between them. The CDR3 sequence is 13 residues long. Clones were sequenced by immunoSEQ multiplex PCR, and TCRdb holds only the in-frame ones, with some missing. Of about 44,000 clones in the sample, 95% to 96% were seen once. This material consisted of peripheral blood, taken in the second trimester of pregnancy. The chain couples TRBV7-3 to TRBJ2-3; D perhaps matches TRBD1 (6 bases). The source of this sequence is a female donor with multiple sclerosis, enrolled in a pregnancy study. The CDR3 coding sequence is TGTGCCAGCAGCCATCACAGGGAAGATACGCAGTATTTT. As protein: CASSHHREDTQYF.